The 15 T cell receptor beta chains presented below share a single source sample, sequenced in a study of shared T cell receptors in the human thymus. The table came from immunoSEQ multiplex PCR; TCRdb's copy has only in-frame clones and leaves some out. The data hold hundreds of thousands of clones, with about 80% observed a single time. This sample was also put to use in a study of human thymus T cells.

The specimen was thymocytes. All receptors derive from a boy in the first two years of life with a congenital heart defect.

The CDR3 DNA follows: TGTGCCAGCAGTTACTCGGACAGGGCGGGTCAGCCCCAGCATTTT. This sequence encodes CASSYSDRAGQPQHF. This chain links TRBV6-5 with TRBJ1-5; 8 bases are shared with TRBD1. Germline lookup yields CDR1 MNHEY and CDR2 SVGAGI. The ends lost 0 bases at V and 6 bases at J; junction bases unmatched: 4. This CDR3 is 15 amino acids long.

This clone was recorded a few times. This chain uses TRBV2 with TRBJ2-7; D remains ambiguous. V was shortened by 6 bases and J by 5 bases, with 11 bases between the two germline ends. The CDR3 spans 12 residues. The germline CDR1 and CDR2 sequences are SNHLY and FYNNEI. For the CDR3, the DNA is TGTGCCAGCAGAGGAGAGGCCAACGAGCAGTACTTC. This translates into CASRGEANEQYF. Full variable domain (missing parts from reference TRBV2 and TRBJ2-7): EPEVTQTPSHQVTQMGQEVILRCVPISNHLYFYWYRQILGQKVEFLVSFYNNEISEKSEIFDDQFSVERPDGSNFTLKIRSTKLEDSAMYFCASRGEANEQYFGPGTRLTVT.

The chain couples TRBV7-9 to TRBJ2-7, with 7 positions matching TRBD1. CDR3 length: 14 amino acids. Germline CDR1 is SEHNR and CDR2 is FQNEAQ (reference sequence). After removal of 3 bases from V and 5 bases from J, the junction contained 7 bases not matched to a gene. CDR3 residues: CASSLWDSWNEQYF. The CDR3 coding sequence is TGTGCCAGCAGCTTGTGGGACAGCTGGAACGAGCAGTACTTC.

This clone was recorded only once. This sample includes further DNA sequences coding for the same CDR3. The chain is built from TRBV5-8 and TRBJ2-7; 7 bases are a match to TRBD2. V lost 5 bases, J lost 4 bases, and 3 bases stayed unmatched. The V gene's germline CDR1 is SGHTS and CDR2 YDEGEE. This CDR3 has 12 amino acids. In DNA form, the CDR3 reads TGTGCCAGCAGGGGGCGGGGGTACGAGCAGTACTTC. This sequence encodes CASRGRGYEQYF.

V and J are TRBV30 and TRBJ2-7, with 7 bases matching TRBD2. CDR3 length equals 14 residues. V lost 5 bases, J lost 2 bases, and 9 bases stayed unmatched. CDR1 is GTSNPN and CDR2 is SVGIG in the germline V gene (reference sequence). CDR3 nucleotide sequence: TGTGCCTGGTCCCCCACTAGCGTCGCCTACGAGCAGTACTTC. Translating gives CAWSPTSVAYEQYF.

The chain uses TRBV5-6 and TRBJ1-4; 12 nucleotides agree with TRBD1. The ends lost 0 bases at V and 3 bases at J; junction bases unmatched: 3. This CDR3 region has 17 residues. The germline CDR1 and CDR2 sequences are SGHDT and YYEEEE. CDR3 sequence: CASSLGGQGAANEKLFF. In DNA form, the CDR3 reads TGTGCCAGCAGCTTGGGGGGACAGGGGGCGGCTAATGAAAAACTGTTTTTT.

J is TRBJ2-7 and V is TRBV4-3, with 12 bases identical to TRBD2. The germline gives CDR1 LGHNA, CDR2 YSLEER. The J segment lost 0 bases and the V segment lost 1 base, leaving 19 bases of the junction unmatched. The CDR3 length is 22 residues. The CDR3 bases are TGCGCCAGCAGCCAAGCGAAGACCTACGGACTAGCGGGACCTCCCTACTCCTACGAGCAGTACTTC. Residues: CASSQAKTYGLAGPPYSYEQYF.

This clone was detected only once. The J gene is TRBJ2-7, the V gene TRBV4-3; 9 bases align to TRBD1. V was pared by 0 bases and J by 1 base, with 4 bases of the junction left unmatched. This CDR3 region has 16 residues. Germline CDR1 is LGHNA and CDR2 is YSLEER. The CDR3 nucleotides are TGCGCCAGCAGCCAAGATGGGGACAGGGCTTCCTACGAGCAGTACTTC. It yields the protein CASSQDGDRASYEQYF.

In its sample, this clone was seen a few times. The J gene is TRBJ2-1, the V gene TRBV7-6, with a weak D call TRBD2 (6 bases). V was pared by 2 bases and J by 2 bases, with 22 bases between. Per germline, CDR1 SGHVS and CDR2 FNYEAQ. The CDR3 covers 19 residues. The DNA for the CDR3 is TGTGCCAGCAGCTTATCCCCTCCCGGGGCGGGAAGACCCTACAATGAGCAGTTCTTC. This sequence encodes CASSLSPPGAGRPYNEQFF.

The chain uses TRBV5-4 and TRBJ1-2, with 7 bases matching TRBD1. The V gene end was trimmed by 3 bases and the J gene end by 8 bases; junction bases not matched to a gene: 13. Germline CDR1 and CDR2: SGHNT and YYREEE (reference sequence). The CDR3 contains 15 residues. This CDR3 is CASSYPNATGKGYTF. DNA of the CDR3: TGTGCCAGCAGCTATCCTAATGCGACAGGGAAAGGCTACACCTTC.

The V gene is TRBV28, the J gene TRBJ1-2; TRBD1 matches at 10 bases. The CDR3 is made up of 16 amino acids. V was clipped by 4 bases and J by 3 bases; unmatched bases: 8. Germline V gene lookup returns CDR1 MDHEN and CDR2 SYDVKM. The CDR3 sequence is CASSSSTGGEHYGYTF. The CDR3, as DNA: TGTGCCAGCAGTTCCTCGACAGGGGGCGAGCACTATGGCTACACCTTC.

V usage is TRBV7-2 and J usage is TRBJ2-7; no definite D call. CDR3 length: 11 amino acids. Trimming cost V 5 bases and J 9 bases, with 11 bases left between them. The V gene's germline CDR1 is SGHTA and CDR2 FQGNSA. The CDR3, as DNA: TGTGCCAGCAGCCCTGGCGGTAGGCAGTACTTC. Residues: CASSPGGRQYF.

Here the CDR3 DNA reads TGCGCCAGCAGCCAAGGTTTTGAGGATCCCCAAACCGAGCAGTACTTC. Amino acids: CASSQGFEDPQTEQYF. This chain links TRBV4-3 with TRBJ2-7; D call uncertain. V was shortened by 1 base and J by 6 bases, with 19 bases between the two germline ends. Germline-derived CDR1 and CDR2 are LGHNA and YSLEER. The CDR3 sequence is 16 residues long.

This chain connects TRBV30 to TRBJ2-7, with 8 bases fitting TRBD1. V gave up 5 bases and J gave up 0 bases; unmatched junction bases: 6. The germline gives CDR1 GTSNPN, CDR2 SVGIG (reference sequence). The CDR3 is 14 amino acids. The CDR3: CAWEGQASSYEQYF. The CDR3 DNA follows: TGTGCCTGGGAGGGACAGGCGAGCTCCTACGAGCAGTACTTC. Drawing the rest from reference TRBV30 and TRBJ2-7, the complete variable domain is SQTIHQWPATLVQPVGSPLSLECTVEGTSNPNLYWYRQAAGRGLQLLFYSVGIGQISSEVPQNLSASRPQDRQFILSSKKLLLSDSGFYLCAWEGQASSYEQYFGPGTRLTVT.

This clone has just a few counts. The J gene is TRBJ2-3, the V gene TRBV6-4, with D hard to call. V was pared by 4 bases and J by 5 bases, with 4 bases between. The CDR3 length is 11 residues. The germline V gene has CDR1 MRHNA and CDR2 SNTAGT. CDR3 nucleotide sequence: TGTGCCAGCAGTGCAATAGATACGCAGTATTTT. Its translation: CASSAIDTQYF.